The sequence of this T cell receptor (beta chain) was determined in a study of cytomegalovirus exposure and HLA in healthy donors. Amplification used 60 Vbeta primers and 13 Jbeta primers. Clones were read by immunoSEQ multiplex PCR, and TCRdb kept only the in-frame ones, dropping some. The sample includes roughly 160,000 clones, over 70% of them seen just once. The sample was PBMCs. This sequence was found in a man aged 25 to 45 in good health and CMV-seronegative.

CDR3: CSARIGAEAFF. CDR3 bases: TGCAGTGCTAGAATCGGGGCTGAAGCTTTCTTT. V is TRBV20-1 and J is TRBJ1-1; the D is unclear. Trimming took 2 bases from V and 6 from J, leaving 7 bases between them. Germline CDR1 reads DFQATT; CDR2 reads SNEGSKA (reference sequence). The CDR3 loop spans 11 amino acids.